These 15 T cell receptor beta chains were all obtained from the same sample, sequenced in a study of blood T cell repertoires in COVID-19. TCRdb keeps only in-frame clones here, not all; method: immunoSEQ multiplex PCR. The sample yields about 250,000 clones, 90% seen once. Sequencing used peripheral blood. The source is a woman aged 60-70 years with COVID-19, enrolled during active disease.

The chain couples TRBV5-5 to TRBJ1-5; TRBD1 matches 7 bases. With 3 bases clipped from V and 4 bases from J, the junction kept 4 bases outside the gene matches. Germline loops: CDR1 SGHKS, CDR2 YYEKEE (reference sequence). The CDR3 has 14 amino acids. The CDR3 here is CASSSTGTNQPQHF. In nucleotides, the CDR3 is TGTGCCAGCAGCTCGACAGGGACTAATCAGCCCCAGCATTTT. Variable domain in full (rest from reference TRBV5-5 and TRBJ1-5): DAGVTQSPTHLIKTRGQQVTLRCSPISGHKSVSWYQQVLGQGPQFIFQYYEKEERGRGNFPDRFSARQFPNYSSELNVNALLLGDSALYLCASSSTGTNQPQHFGDGTRLSIL.

Only one count was recorded for this clone. The chain couples TRBV18 to TRBJ1-1; D not resolved. Germline V CDR1 and CDR2: KGHSH, LQKENI. The CDR3 consists of 12 residues. The ends were cut back, 2 bases at V and 6 bases at J, with 7 bases in the middle. CDR3 sequence reads: CASSPGEAEAFF. Written as DNA, the CDR3 is TGTGCCAGCTCACCAGGGGAGGCTGAAGCTTTCTTT.

The chain is built from TRBV7-2 and TRBJ1-2; a possible D gene is TRBD1 (6 bases). Per germline, CDR1 SGHTA and CDR2 FQGNSA. V dropped 2 bases and J dropped 1 base, with 11 bases sitting between them. CDR3 size: 15 residues. The CDR3 here is CASSLTGLGNYGYTF. The CDR3, as DNA: TGTGCCAGCAGCTTAACAGGGCTCGGTAACTATGGCTACACCTTC.

This clone was recorded only once. The rearrangement joins TRBV5-1 to TRBJ1-1; D is possibly TRBD1 (6 bases). Per germline, CDR1 SGHRS and CDR2 YFSETQ. This CDR3 is 11 amino acids long. V was pared by 7 bases and J by 8 bases, with 12 bases between. CDR3 residues: CASSDSQEAFF. CDR3 sequence (DNA): TGCGCCAGCTCGGACAGCCAGGAAGCTTTCTTT.

The chain employs TRBV6-6 and TRBJ1-4; tentatively, D is TRBD1 (5 bases). The CDR3 is made up of 15 amino acids. V lost 2 bases and J lost 5, with 12 bases in between. The germline gives CDR1 MNHNY, CDR2 SVGAGI (reference sequence). The CDR3 here is CASSYLGRVNEKLFF. The DNA for the CDR3 is TGTGCCAGCAGTTACCTGGGCAGGGTGAATGAAAAACTGTTTTTT.

The chain is built from TRBV7-9 and TRBJ2-7; 8 bases fit TRBD1. Germline V CDR1 and CDR2: SEHNR, FQNEAQ (reference sequence). The V segment lost 7 bases and the J segment 4 bases; nucleotides outside the gene matches: 9. The CDR3 is made up of 14 amino acids. CDR3 in DNA: TGTGCCAGCACTGGACAGGGCTTCTTTTACGAGCAGTACTTC. Its protein is CASTGQGFFYEQYF.

The gene calls are TRBV6-2 or TRBV6-3 and TRBJ2-2; 7 bases are shared with TRBD1. The germline CDR1 and CDR2 sequences are MNHEY and SVGEGT. This CDR3 region has 14 residues. Trimming took 6 bases from V and 5 from J; bases not matched to a gene: 6. The CDR3 sequence: CASSPLQGTGELFF. The DNA for the CDR3 is TGTGCCAGCAGCCCCCTACAGGGGACCGGGGAGCTGTTTTTT.

This chain links TRBV7-2 with TRBJ1-2; no firm D call. Between the trimmed V and J ends, which lost 3 bases and 7 bases, there was a span of 9 bases. Germline V gives CDR1 SGHTA, CDR2 FQGNSA. The CDR3 consists of 12 residues. The CDR3 bases are TGTGCCAGCAGCTTTCAGTCTGGTGGCTACACCTTC. Its translation: CASSFQSGGYTF. Full variable domain (rest looked up from reference TRBV7-2 and TRBJ1-2): GAGVSQSPSNKVTEKGKDVELRCDPISGHTALYWYRQSLGQGLEFLIYFQGNSAPDKSGLPSDRFSAERTGGSVSTLTIQRTQQEDSAVYLCASSFQSGGYTFGSGTRLTVV.

CDR3 coding DNA: TGTGCCAGCAGCCAAACACCGACAGGGTTTGAAGCTTTCTTT. This gives the protein CASSQTPTGFEAFF. The rearrangement uses TRBV4-2 and TRBJ1-1; 7 bases align to TRBD1. The CDR3 covers 14 residues. Germline V gene data show CDR1 as LGHNA and CDR2 as YNFKEQ. With V trimmed by 2 bases and J by 7 bases, 7 bases remained unmatched.

The rearrangement uses TRBV6-5 and TRBJ1-1; 9 bases fit TRBD1. Germline loops: CDR1 MNHEY, CDR2 SVGAGI. The CDR3 runs to 15 residues. The trim removed 10 bases at V and 5 bases at J, leaving 14 bases unmatched. The CDR3 region has the DNA TGTGCCACCAAAAGGAACAGGGGGCCCCAAACTGAAGCTTTCTTT. Translated: CATKRNRGPQTEAFF.

The gene calls are TRBV3-1 (or the pseudogene TRBV3-2) and TRBJ1-1, with 9 bases that match TRBD1. J lost 1 base, V lost 4 bases, and 7 bases had no gene match. The CDR3 is made up of 16 amino acids. Germline values: CDR1 LGHDT, CDR2 YNNKEL (reference sequence). As DNA, the CDR3 is TGTGCCAGCAGCCCAGACCCGGGACAGGGGAACACTGAAGCTTTCTTT. As protein: CASSPDPGQGNTEAFF.

V gene TRBV6-5 combines with J gene TRBJ1-1; D is unresolved. CDR3 length: 11 residues. Germline CDR1 MNHEY, CDR2 SVGAGI. With 5 bases removed from V and 11 bases from J, the gap between germline ends came to 12 bases. CDR3 protein: CASSPSLRAFF. DNA for the CDR3: TGTGCCAGCAGTCCGAGTTTGAGGGCTTTCTTT.

This chain uses TRBV6-2 or TRBV6-3 with TRBJ2-7; tentatively, D is TRBD1 (5 bases). The CDR3 spans 12 residues. Deletions cut 6 bases from V and 4 bases from J, with 10 bases between. The germline V gene encodes CDR1 MNHEY and CDR2 SVGEGT. The CDR3 is CASSQRQYEQYF. The CDR3 bases are TGTGCCAGCAGCCAACGACAGTACGAGCAGTACTTC.

The DNA for the CDR3 is TGTGCCAGCTCACCAGCAGGGAACTATGGCTACACCTTC. Amino acid sequence: CASSPAGNYGYTF. V is TRBV18 and J is TRBJ1-2, with TRBD1 as a possible D gene (5 bases). Germline-derived CDR1 and CDR2 are KGHSH and LQKENI. V gave up 2 bases and J gave up 2 bases, with 6 bases separating them. The CDR3 extends over 13 amino acids. Full variable domain (remainder filled in from reference TRBV18 and TRBJ1-2): NAGVMQNPRHLVRRRGQEARLRCSPMKGHSHVYWYRQLPEEGLKFMVYLQKENIIDESGMPKERFSAEFPKEGPSILRIQQVVRGDSAAYFCASSPAGNYGYTFGSGTRLTVV.

In its sample, this clone was seen a few times. The J gene is TRBJ2-7, the V gene TRBV7-6, with 8 bases that match TRBD2. Germline-derived CDR1 and CDR2 are SGHVS and FNYEAQ. V gave up 5 bases and J gave up 5 bases; unmatched junction bases: 2. The CDR3 sequence is 12 residues long. In nucleotides, the CDR3 is TGTGCCAGCAGCCCGGGAGGGAACGAGCAGTACTTC. This gives the protein CASSPGGNEQYF.